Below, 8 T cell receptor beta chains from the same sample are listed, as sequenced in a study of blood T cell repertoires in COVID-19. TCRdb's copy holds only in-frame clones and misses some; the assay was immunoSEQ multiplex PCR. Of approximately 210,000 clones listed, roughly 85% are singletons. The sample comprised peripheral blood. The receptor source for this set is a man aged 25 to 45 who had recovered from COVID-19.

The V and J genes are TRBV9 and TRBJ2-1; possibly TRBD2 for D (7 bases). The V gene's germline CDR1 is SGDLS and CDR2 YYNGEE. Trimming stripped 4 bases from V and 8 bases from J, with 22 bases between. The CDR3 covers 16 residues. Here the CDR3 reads CASSPRRGGGVDEQFF. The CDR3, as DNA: TGTGCCAGCAGCCCCAGGCGCGGGGGCGGGGTCGATGAGCAGTTCTTC.

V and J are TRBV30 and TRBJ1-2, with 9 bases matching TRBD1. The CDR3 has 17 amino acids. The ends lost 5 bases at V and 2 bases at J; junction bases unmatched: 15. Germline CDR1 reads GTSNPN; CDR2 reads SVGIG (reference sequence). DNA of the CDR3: TGTGCCTGGGCCGGACAGGGGTTTCGGTTGGCCAACTATGGCTACACCTTC. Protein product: CAWAGQGFRLANYGYTF.

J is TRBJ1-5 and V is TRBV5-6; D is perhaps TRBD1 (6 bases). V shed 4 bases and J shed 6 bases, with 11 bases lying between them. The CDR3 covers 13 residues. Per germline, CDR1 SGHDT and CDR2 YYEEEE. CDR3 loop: CASSQGGGQPQHF. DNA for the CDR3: TGTGCCAGCAGCCAGGGAGGGGGTCAGCCCCAGCATTTT.

For the CDR3, the DNA is TGCGCCAGCAGAACAGGGGGCCTGGAGACCCAGTACTTC. Encoded protein: CASRTGGLETQYF. The rearrangement links TRBV10-2 to TRBJ2-5, with 9 bases that match TRBD1. The CDR3 contains 13 residues. Germline V lookup: CDR1 WSHSY, CDR2 SAAADI. V trimming: 6 bases; J trimming: 5 bases; junction bases outside the gene matches: 4.

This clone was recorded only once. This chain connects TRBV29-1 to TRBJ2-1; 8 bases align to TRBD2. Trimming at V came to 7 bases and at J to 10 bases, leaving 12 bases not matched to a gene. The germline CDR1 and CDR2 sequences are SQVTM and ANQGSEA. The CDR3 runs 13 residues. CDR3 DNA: TGCAGCGCCGCGGGGGGCCCCAGGATGGAGCAGTTCTTC. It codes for CSAAGGPRMEQFF.

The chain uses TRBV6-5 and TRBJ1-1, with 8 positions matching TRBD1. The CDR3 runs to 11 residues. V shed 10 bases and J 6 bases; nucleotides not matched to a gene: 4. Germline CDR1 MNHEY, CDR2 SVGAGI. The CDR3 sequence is CAIQQGAEAFF. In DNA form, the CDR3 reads TGTGCCATTCAACAGGGGGCTGAAGCTTTCTTT.

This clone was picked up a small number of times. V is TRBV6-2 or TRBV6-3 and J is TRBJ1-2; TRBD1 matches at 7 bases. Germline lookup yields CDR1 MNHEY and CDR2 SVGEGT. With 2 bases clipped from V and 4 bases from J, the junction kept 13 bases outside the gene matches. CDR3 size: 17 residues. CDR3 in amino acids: CASSYLDHRGSLYGYTF. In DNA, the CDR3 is TGTGCCAGCAGTTACCTCGACCACAGGGGTTCCCTCTATGGCTACACCTTC.

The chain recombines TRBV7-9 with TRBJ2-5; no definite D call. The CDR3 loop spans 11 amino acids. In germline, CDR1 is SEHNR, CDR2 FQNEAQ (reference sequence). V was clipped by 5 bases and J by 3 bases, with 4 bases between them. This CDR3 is CASSIKETQYF. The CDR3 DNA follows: TGTGCCAGCAGCATTAAAGAGACCCAGTACTTC.